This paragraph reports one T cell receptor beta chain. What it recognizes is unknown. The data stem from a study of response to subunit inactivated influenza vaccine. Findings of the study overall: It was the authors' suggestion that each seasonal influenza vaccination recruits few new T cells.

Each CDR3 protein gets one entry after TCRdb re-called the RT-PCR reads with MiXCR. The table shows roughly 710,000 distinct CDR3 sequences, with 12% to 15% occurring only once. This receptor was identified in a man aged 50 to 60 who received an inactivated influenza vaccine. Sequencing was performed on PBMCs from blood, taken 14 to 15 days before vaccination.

The CDR3 here is CASREQGTGNTIYF. Here the CDR3 DNA reads TGTGCCAGCAGGGAACAGGGGACTGGAAACACCATATATTTT. The chain recombines TRBV3-1 with TRBJ1-3, with TRBD1 identical over 7 bases. Trimming took 6 bases from V and 2 from J; bases not matched to a gene: 4. Germline V gene data show CDR1 as LGHDT and CDR2 as YNNKEL (reference sequence). The CDR3 length is 14 residues.